Below are 5 T cell receptor beta chains sequenced from a single sample in a study of human T cells and chemical hapten exposure. As to time point: patch test 1, 2 weeks after DPC sensitization. The treatment denotes: therapeutic diphenylcyclopropenone sensitization with weekly scalp DPC. Via MiXCR, TCRdb re-called the RACE reads, giving one row per CDR3 protein. The top ten clones hold 0.92% of a sample with fewer than 150,000 distinct CDR3 sequences, about 13% of them seen once. This specimen was whole blood, taken in connection with sensitization to the hapten diphenylcyclopropenone (DPC). These receptors all stem from a man younger than 35 with alopecia areata. Some clones in this sample may be carry-over from other donors' samples.

This clonotype has more than one count but fewer than ten. The chain links TRBV7-6 to TRBJ2-5, with D possibly being TRBD2 (6 bases). Germline lookup yields CDR1 SGHVS and CDR2 FNYEAQ. Trimming pared 0 bases from V and 4 bases from J, leaving 9 bases between. The CDR3 sequence is 14 residues long. The CDR3 DNA is TGTGCCAGCAGCTTAGCCGGGGGATCAGAGACCCAGTACTTC. This gives the protein CASSLAGGSETQYF.

The chain recombines TRBV6-2 or TRBV6-3 with TRBJ1-2, with D unclear. CDR3 size: 15 residues. CDR1 and CDR2 (germline): MNHEY, SVGEGT. Trimming pared 5 bases from V and 6 bases from J, leaving 19 bases between. The DNA for the CDR3 is TGTGCCAGCAGTAACCCCGAGGGTTCAGGCGATGGCTACACCTTC. It encodes CASSNPEGSGDGYTF.

As DNA, the CDR3 is TGTGCCAGCAGTTTATACAGAGCACCCACTGAAGCTTTCTTT. Translating gives CASSLYRAPTEAFF. V usage is TRBV12-3 or TRBV12-4 and J usage is TRBJ1-1; the D is unclear. V was shortened by 2 bases and J by 4 bases, with 11 bases between the two germline ends. This CDR3 region has 14 residues.

This clonotype appeared a few times. V gene TRBV7-3 combines with J gene TRBJ2-1; D is perhaps TRBD1 (6 bases). V lost 4 bases and J lost 7, with 11 bases in between. This CDR3 has 13 residues. CDR1 and CDR2 from the germline V gene are SGHTA and FQGTGA. The CDR3 sequence is CASSSRGGNEQFF. The CDR3 region has the DNA TGTGCCAGCAGCTCCAGGGGTGGGAATGAGCAGTTCTTC.

This clonotype was counted only a few times. The V call is TRBV28, the J call TRBJ1-1, with TRBD1 as a possible D gene (6 bases). CDR1 is MDHEN, CDR2 SYDVKM, per germline. The ends were cut back, 2 bases at V and 11 bases at J, with 12 bases in the middle. The CDR3 is 12 residues long. The CDR3 spells CASSLAGGYAFF. DNA of the CDR3: TGTGCCAGCAGTTTAGCCGGGGGCTACGCTTTCTTT. Supplemented by reference TRBV28 and TRBJ1-1, the full variable domain reads DVKVTQSSRYLVKRTGEKVFLECVQDMDHENMFWYRQDPGLGLRLIYFSYDVKMKEKGDIPEGYSVSREKKERFSLILESASTNQTSMYLCASSLAGGYAFFGQGTRLTVV.